This T cell receptor beta chain originates from a study of blood T cell repertoires in COVID-19. Study background: Sample material is recorded as cDNA or gDNA derived from T cells, B-cell-depleted T cells, or PBMCs.

CDR3 length: 13 amino acids. Germline V lookup: CDR1 SGHRS, CDR2 YFSETQ. V was clipped by 2 bases and J by 5 bases, with 10 bases between them. In the original workflow: Nucleated cell number was recorded as an estimate derived from reference gene primer amplification. Profiling relied on immunoSEQ multiplex PCR, and the TCRdb table lists in-frame clones only, not all of them. V and J calls and clone size come straight from that table; D and trimming were deduced from the DNA. Of about 210,000 clones in the sample, about 84% are singletons; the top ten hold 5% to 7%. This clone is a singleton in its sample. The study drew participants aged roughly 18 to 95 years from 20 to 30 US areas.

Material for sequencing was PBMCs or T cells enriched from blood (not recorded which). This rearrangement joins TRBV5-1 to TRBJ1-1; TRBD1 is a possible D gene (6 bases). This sequence was found in a man aged 35-49 years with acute COVID-19. The CDR3 reads CASSFGQLTEAFF. The DNA for the CDR3 is TGCGCCAGCAGCTTTGGACAGTTAACTGAAGCTTTCTTT.